A single sample is the source of the 24 T cell receptor beta chains below, sequenced in a study of blood T cell repertoires in COVID-19. Method: immunoSEQ multiplex PCR; TCRdb's copy keeps in-frame clones and lacks some. Among 120,000 to 150,000 clones listed, 80% to 90% were seen once. Sequences were obtained from peripheral blood. The receptor source for this set is a woman aged 60-70 years with active COVID-19.

The chain links TRBV10-2 to TRBJ1-5; a possible D gene is TRBD1 (5 bases). The CDR3 has 15 residues. The germline CDR1 and CDR2 sequences are WSHSY and SAAADI. Trimming left V 4 bases short and J 1 base short, with 11 bases between. In DNA form, the CDR3 reads TGCGCCAGCAGTGGGCAGGGAGGGAGCAATCAGCCCCAGCATTTT. Encoded protein: CASSGQGGSNQPQHF.

The chain recombines TRBV30 with TRBJ2-7; D possibly corresponds to TRBD2 (5 bases). In germline, CDR1 is GTSNPN, CDR2 SVGIG (reference sequence). V dropped 2 bases and J dropped 3 bases, with 11 bases sitting between them. The CDR3 is made up of 13 amino acids. CDR3 amino acids: CAWSRSSGYEQYF. CDR3 nucleotide sequence: TGTGCCTGGAGTAGGTCGAGCGGCTACGAGCAGTACTTC.

CDR3 in DNA: TGTGCCTCCCCAACACGACAGGCATATAGCAATCAGCCCCAGCATTTT. Translating it yields CASPTRQAYSNQPQHF. The gene calls are TRBV5-6 and TRBJ1-5, with D perhaps matching TRBD1 (6 bases). V was clipped by 10 bases and J by 0 bases, with 20 bases between them. Germline CDR1 is SGHDT and CDR2 is YYEEEE. This CDR3 comprises 16 residues.

The V gene is TRBV9, the J gene TRBJ1-2, with a possible D match to TRBD1 (5 bases). The CDR3 runs to 15 residues. V shed 1 base and J shed 4 bases, with 14 bases lying between them. CDR1 is SGDLS and CDR2 is YYNGEE in the germline V gene. The CDR3 loop reads CASSVSGASAYGYTF. The CDR3 DNA reads TGTGCCAGCAGCGTAAGCGGGGCTTCGGCCTATGGCTACACCTTC.

The chain combines TRBV5-6 with TRBJ2-2; D remains ambiguous. Trimming took 2 bases from V and 1 from J, leaving 3 bases between them. Germline values: CDR1 SGHDT, CDR2 YYEEEE. This CDR3 region has 13 residues. CDR3 bases: TGTGCCAGCAGCTTCGGGAACACCGGGGAGCTGTTTTTT. As protein: CASSFGNTGELFF.

The genes are TRBV5-1 and TRBJ2-7; D is perhaps TRBD1 (5 bases). CDR1 is SGHRS and CDR2 is YFSETQ in the germline V gene. The CDR3 covers 14 residues. Trimming removed 0 bases at V and 7 bases at J, with 14 bases between. CDR3: CASSLARQPLEQYF. The CDR3 DNA reads as TGCGCCAGCAGCTTGGCGAGACAGCCCCTAGAGCAGTACTTC.

This chain uses TRBV5-1 with TRBJ2-7, with 7 bases that match TRBD1. There are 15 residues in the CDR3. Germline loops: CDR1 SGHRS, CDR2 YFSETQ. The trim removed 4 bases at V and 1 base at J, leaving 8 bases unmatched. The CDR3 reads CASSKDRELSYEQYF. The CDR3, as DNA: TGCGCCAGCAGCAAAGACAGGGAGCTTTCCTACGAGCAGTACTTC.

This clone was seen only once. This chain joins TRBV6-5 and TRBJ1-6; the D gene is possibly TRBD1 (6 bases). The germline gives CDR1 MNHEY, CDR2 SVGAGI. V lost 0 bases to trimming and J lost 9 bases, with 15 bases between them. The CDR3 is 16 residues long. The CDR3 nucleotides are TGTGCCAGCAGTTACTCGGGGACAACGTCGACTTCACCCCTCCACTTT. Its protein is CASSYSGTTSTSPLHF.

As for this clone: The sample has other DNA sequences that encode this CDR3 too. The rearrangement joins TRBV5-1 to TRBJ2-2; weak D call: TRBD1 (6 bases). Deletions cut 3 bases from V and 2 bases from J, with 11 bases between. The length of the CDR3 is 15 residues. Germline V gives CDR1 SGHRS, CDR2 YFSETQ. This CDR3 is CASSSGQRNTGELFF. CDR3 DNA: TGCGCCAGCAGCTCAGGACAGCGAAACACCGGGGAGCTGTTTTTT.

The V call is TRBV15, the J call TRBJ1-1; D not resolved. V gave up 6 bases and J gave up 4 bases, with 18 bases separating them. This CDR3 is 15 amino acids long. CDR1 is LNHNV, CDR2 YYDKDF, per germline (reference sequence). Here the CDR3 DNA reads TGTGCCACCAGTCACTCTAGCTGGGGTGGCACTGAAGCTTTCTTT. Protein sequence: CATSHSSWGGTEAFF.

The J gene is TRBJ2-7, the V gene TRBV29-1; D unresolved. Per germline, CDR1 SQVTM and CDR2 ANQGSEA. Deletions cut 2 bases from V and 0 bases from J, with 8 bases between. CDR3 length: 13 residues. The CDR3 here is CSVESKSSYEQYF. CDR3 DNA sequence: TGCAGCGTTGAAAGCAAGAGCTCCTACGAGCAGTACTTC.

This clone was seen only once. The chain employs TRBV5-1 and TRBJ1-1; possibly TRBD1 for D (6 bases). The CDR3 length is 15 residues. Trimming removed 4 bases at V and 2 bases at J, with 15 bases between. The germline V gene encodes CDR1 SGHRS and CDR2 YFSETQ. CDR3: CASSPSGGPNTEAFF. In DNA, the CDR3 is TGCGCCAGCAGCCCCTCGGGGGGGCCTAACACTGAAGCTTTCTTT. Combining the CDR3 with reference TRBV5-1 and TRBJ1-1 gives the whole variable domain KAGVTQTPRYLIKTRGQQVTLSCSPISGHRSVSWYQQTPGQGLQFLFEYFSETQRNKGNFPGRFSGRQFSNSRSEMNVSTLELGDSALYLCASSPSGGPNTEAFFGQGTRLTVV.

This chain uses TRBV5-4 with TRBJ1-1; possible D gene TRBD1, 5 bases. Germline V gene data show CDR1 as SGHNT and CDR2 as YYREEE (reference sequence). V was trimmed by 0 bases and J by 0 bases, leaving 12 bases between them. CDR3 length: 16 residues. CDR3 amino acids: CASSLDITGVNTEAFF. For the CDR3, the DNA is TGTGCCAGCAGCTTGGATATTACAGGAGTGAACACTGAAGCTTTCTTT.

The rearrangement joins TRBV9 to TRBJ2-1; TRBD2 aligns across 12 bases. This CDR3 comprises 16 residues. With V trimmed by 4 bases and J by 8 bases, 10 bases remained unmatched. Germline V gene data show CDR1 as SGDLS and CDR2 as YYNGEE. The CDR3 DNA is TGTGCCAGCAGCCCCAGGACTAGCGGGACCGTCTATGAGCAGTTCTTC. This encodes CASSPRTSGTVYEQFF.

The CDR3 spells CASSPGLALLEQFF. CDR3 sequence (DNA): TGTGCCAGCAGTCCGGGACTAGCGTTACTTGAGCAGTTCTTC. The V and J genes are TRBV6-5 and TRBJ2-1, with 10 nucleotides matching TRBD2. The CDR3 has 14 residues. Germline trimming cut 5 bases from V and 9 bases from J; bases unmatched to any gene: 7. Germline V CDR1 and CDR2: MNHEY, SVGAGI.

This rearrangement joins TRBV7-2 to TRBJ2-3; TRBD2 aligns across 9 bases. The germline CDR1 and CDR2 sequences are SGHTA and FQGNSA. The CDR3 runs to 16 residues. V shed 1 base and J 5 bases; nucleotides not matched to a gene: 7. The CDR3 DNA is TGTGCCAGCAGCTTAGTCGCGGGAGGGAAGGTAGATACGCAGTATTTT. Amino acid sequence: CASSLVAGGKVDTQYF.

In its sample, this clone was seen once. CDR3 nucleotides: TGTGCCAGCAGGGGCAGCGCCCGGGGCTACGAGCAGTACTTC. This gives the protein CASRGSARGYEQYF. The chain recombines TRBV2 with TRBJ2-7, with D perhaps TRBD2 (5 bases). The V gene's germline CDR1 is SNHLY and CDR2 FYNNEI. V was clipped by 6 bases and J by 3 bases, with 15 bases between them. This CDR3 is 14 amino acids long.

The chain combines TRBV6-2 or TRBV6-3 with TRBJ2-2; 8 bases agree with TRBD2. The CDR3 is made up of 16 amino acids. Germline V gives CDR1 MNHEY, CDR2 SVGEGT. With V trimmed by 4 bases and J by 4 bases, 8 bases remained unmatched. The CDR3 loop reads CASSFSHGRGTGELFF. In DNA form, the CDR3 reads TGTGCCAGCAGTTTCTCTCACGGGAGGGGCACCGGGGAGCTGTTTTTT.

Notes on this clone: A junction end diverges from the germline sequence, so it may reflect a read error. The chain links TRBV18 to TRBJ2-1; 10 bases are a match to TRBD2. Germline-derived CDR1 and CDR2 are KGHSH and LQKENI. The CDR3 runs to 15 residues. The CDR3 DNA sequence: TGTGCCAGCTCACTACTAGCGGGACCGGGGAATGAGCAGCTCTTC. Protein product: CASSLLAGPGNEQLF.

The chain recombines TRBV6-1 with TRBJ2-7; 11 positions match TRBD1. The CDR3 is 17 residues long. With 3 bases clipped from V and 2 bases from J, the junction kept 9 bases outside the gene matches. Looked up from germline, CDR1 is MNHNS and CDR2 is SASEGT. CDR3 in amino acids: CASSDGQGAYKAYEQYF. The CDR3 DNA reads as TGTGCCAGCAGTGACGGACAGGGGGCATATAAGGCCTACGAGCAGTACTTC.

A single count supports this clone. Other DNA sequences within the sample encode an identical CDR3. The chain joins TRBV24-1 to TRBJ2-7, with TRBD1 matching 8 bases. V lost 7 bases, J lost 2 bases, and 6 bases stayed unmatched. Germline V gives CDR1 KGHDR, CDR2 SFDVKD. CDR3 size: 14 residues. The CDR3 sequence: CATSPGQGTYEQYF. The DNA for the CDR3 is TGTGCCACCAGCCCAGGACAGGGTACCTACGAGCAGTACTTC.

The rearrangement joins TRBV9 to TRBJ1-3; TRBD1 matches at 7 bases. The CDR3 sequence is 15 residues long. V lost 2 bases and J lost 0; bases outside the gene matches: 2. Germline loops: CDR1 SGDLS, CDR2 YYNGEE. CDR3: CASSVDRVSGNTIYF. DNA for the CDR3: TGTGCCAGCAGCGTCGACAGGGTCTCTGGAAACACCATATATTTT.

The V and J genes are TRBV28 and TRBJ2-7; 10 nucleotides line up with TRBD2. Germline V CDR1 and CDR2: MDHEN, SYDVKM. This CDR3 region has 14 residues. V shed 5 bases and J 4 bases; nucleotides not matched to a gene: 5. DNA of the CDR3: TGTGCCAGCAGTCAATCTAGCGGGAGTTACGAGCAGTACTTC. Translating it yields CASSQSSGSYEQYF.

V usage is TRBV29-1 and J usage is TRBJ1-2; 8 bases are shared with TRBD1. The V gene's germline CDR1 is SQVTM and CDR2 ANQGSEA. Trimming took 4 bases from V and 3 from J; bases not matched to a gene: 13. The CDR3 has 16 residues. CDR3 sequence reads: CSVALGRGQRDYGYTF. CDR3 DNA: TGCAGCGTTGCCCTCGGCAGGGGGCAAAGGGACTATGGCTACACCTTC.